This TCR beta chain was sequenced in a study of T cell changes during pregnancy in multiple sclerosis. The CDR3 loop spans 15 amino acids. In germline, CDR1 is SGHTS, CDR2 YDEGEE. V lost 3 bases, J lost 1 base, and 2 bases stayed unmatched. The protocol was immunoSEQ multiplex PCR, while the TCRdb copy is restricted to in-frame clones and leaves out a portion. This sample has 45,000 to 60,000 clones; roughly 90% occur once, and the top ten carry about 2%. The genes are TRBV5-8 and TRBJ2-3; 10 nucleotides line up with TRBD1. The receptor's source is a female donor with multiple sclerosis, enrolled in a pregnancy study. The sample in question was peripheral blood, obtained in the first trimester of pregnancy. The CDR3 DNA is TGTGCCAGCAGCTGGGGGACAGGGGGCACAGATACGCAGTATTTT. Its translation is CASSWGTGGTDTQYF.